These T cell receptor beta chains were read from a single sample in a study of T cell repertoires in aging, cancer and after chemotherapy. TCRdb independently ran MiXCR on the multiplex PCR reads; one entry per CDR3 protein. This table holds more than 2,000 distinct CDR3 sequences, 25% found once. The source material was blood. The receptors stem from a human donor with a solid tumor. The CDR3 runs from the conserved cysteine through the conserved F or W. D genes are given only for firm matches. The listing skips clone size in some rows; elsewhere it reads once, few, many or a size class.

DNA: TGTGCCAGCAGCCTCCCACTTAACGTCCACCTAGCGGGAGGAATTCGAGAGACCCAGTACTTC; CDR3: CASSLPLNVHLAGGIRETQYF; V: TRBV11-1; size: NA; D: TRBD2; J: TRBJ2-5
DNA: TGTGCCACCTCATCTGGCGGGAGTGCAGAGACCCAGTACTTC; CDR3: CATSSGGSAETQYF; V: TRBV15; size: large; D: TRBD2; J: TRBJ2-5
DNA: TGTGCCAGCAGTCGGGGCTATGGCTACACCTTC; CDR3: CASSRGYGYTF; V: TRBV12-3/TRBV12-4; size: medium-sized; D: NA; J: TRBJ1-2
DNA: TGTGCCAGCAGCTTGCGGGGCCAGGGGGCTGAAAAACTGTTTTTT; CDR3: CASSLRGQGAEKLFF; V: TRBV7-2; size: large; D: TRBD1; J: TRBJ1-4
DNA: TGTGCCAGCAGTTTGACAGGGGGCACAGATACGCAGTATTTT; CDR3: CASSLTGGTDTQYF; V: TRBV28; size: few; D: TRBD1; J: TRBJ2-3
DNA: TGTGCCAGCAGCTTAGGGAGGGCTATCAATGAGCAGTTCTTC; CDR3: CASSLGRAINEQFF; V: TRBV7-9; size: medium-sized; D: NA; J: TRBJ2-1
DNA: TGTGCCAGCAGTGTGGGACAGGGAACGGCAGATACGCAGTATTTT; CDR3: CASSVGQGTADTQYF; V: TRBV6-4; size: medium-sized; D: TRBD1; J: TRBJ2-3
DNA: TGTGCCAGCAGTTTATCAACGGAGAACGAGCAGTACTTC; CDR3: CASSLSTENEQYF; V: TRBV27; size: medium-sized; D: NA; J: TRBJ2-7
DNA: TGTGCCAGCACCGCCCCTCCGGGCACAGATACGCAGTATTTT; CDR3: CASTAPPGTDTQYF; V: TRBV7-9; size: NA; D: NA; J: TRBJ2-3
DNA: TGTGCCAGCAAAAGGGACAGGGCGATAAACCAGCCCCAGCATTTT; CDR3: CASKRDRAINQPQHF; V: TRBV27; size: medium-sized; D: TRBD1; J: TRBJ1-5
DNA: TGTGCCAGCAGTCGCGGACAGGGAACGGCAGATACGCAGTATTTT; CDR3: CASSRGQGTADTQYF; V: TRBV6-5; size: NA; D: TRBD1; J: TRBJ2-3
DNA: TGCAGCGTTTCTACTAGCGGGCTGCTCTCCGAGCAGTACTTC; CDR3: CSVSTSGLLSEQYF; V: TRBV29-1; size: large; D: TRBD2; J: TRBJ2-7
DNA: TGTGCCAGCAGTAGTCTGCAGAGGTCGGGCGGCAATGAGCAGTTCTTC; CDR3: CASSSLQRSGGNEQFF; V: TRBV25-1; size: NA; D: NA; J: TRBJ2-1
DNA: TGTGCCAGCAGTTACGGGAGATTCCAAGAGACCCAGTACTTC; CDR3: CASSYGRFQETQYF; V: TRBV6-5; size: medium-sized; D: NA; J: TRBJ2-5
DNA: TGTGCCAGCAGCGTATCCCAAGTCGGGACCTACAATGAGCAGTTCTTC; CDR3: CASSVSQVGTYNEQFF; V: TRBV9; size: NA; D: NA; J: TRBJ2-1
DNA: TGTGCCAGCAGTTTAGGACTAGCGAGGTCCGGGGAGCTGTTTTTT; CDR3: CASSLGLARSGELFF; V: TRBV12-3/TRBV12-4; size: medium-sized; D: TRBD2; J: TRBJ2-2
DNA: TGCAGTGCTCATAGATGGGAGCGGGGGGAAGTTACGCAGTATTTT; CDR3: CSAHRWERGEVTQYF; V: TRBV20-1; size: NA; D: TRBD2; J: TRBJ2-3
DNA: TGTGCCAGTAGTATTAGTAGCGGGGGCTACAATGAGCAGTTCTTC; CDR3: CASSISSGGYNEQFF; V: TRBV19; size: large; D: TRBD2; J: TRBJ2-1
DNA: TGTGCCAGCTCACGCCGGGACCCATGGGGCAGGGAGACCCAGTACTTC; CDR3: CASSRRDPWGRETQYF; V: TRBV18; size: medium-sized; D: NA; J: TRBJ2-5
DNA: TGTGCCAGCAGCTCTCTGGACACCCGGGAGACCCAGTACTTC; CDR3: CASSSLDTRETQYF; V: TRBV28; size: NA; D: NA; J: TRBJ2-5
DNA: TGCGCCAGCAGCCAAGCAGACAGTTCCTACAATGAGCAGTTCTTC; CDR3: CASSQADSSYNEQFF; V: TRBV4-1; size: few; D: NA; J: TRBJ2-1
DNA: TGTGCCAGCAGCCCCCCGCGGACTATGGGTGGCTACACCTTC; CDR3: CASSPPRTMGGYTF; V: TRBV7-9; size: medium-sized; D: NA; J: TRBJ1-2
DNA: TGTGCCAGTAGTATAAACTGGGCTAATCAGCCCCAGCATTTT; CDR3: CASSINWANQPQHF; V: TRBV19; size: medium-sized; D: NA; J: TRBJ1-5
DNA: TGTGCCAGCAGCCTCCCCCCCGTCTATGGCTACACCTTC; CDR3: CASSLPPVYGYTF; V: TRBV7-9; size: medium-sized; D: NA; J: TRBJ1-2
DNA: TGTGCCAGCCGAGGTTATCGTGGCAATGAGCAGTTCTTC; CDR3: CASRGYRGNEQFF; V: TRBV28; size: few; D: NA; J: TRBJ2-1
DNA: TGCGCCAGCCGGGGACTCCAAGAGACCCAGTACTTC; CDR3: CASRGLQETQYF; V: TRBV5-1; size: NA; D: NA; J: TRBJ2-5
DNA: TGTGCCAGCAGCCAAGCTCCAGGATCCTACGAGCAGTACTTC; CDR3: CASSQAPGSYEQYF; V: TRBV7-9; size: NA; D: NA; J: TRBJ2-7
DNA: TGTGCCAGTAGTATTACTAGCGGGAGCAATGAGCAGTTCTTC; CDR3: CASSITSGSNEQFF; V: TRBV19; size: NA; D: TRBD2; J: TRBJ2-1
DNA: TGCAGCGTTGGGACAGGGGGCGGCGGGGAGCTGTTTTTT; CDR3: CSVGTGGGGELFF; V: TRBV29-1; size: NA; D: TRBD1; J: TRBJ2-2
DNA: TGTGCCAGCACCTCAGACAGGGGGAAGTCTGGGGCCAACGTCCTGACTTTC; CDR3: CASTSDRGKSGANVLTF; V: TRBV12-3/TRBV12-4; size: medium-sized; D: TRBD1; J: TRBJ2-6